These 19 T cell receptor beta chains were all obtained from the same sample, sequenced in a study of blood T cell repertoires in COVID-19. Libraries were prepared by immunoSEQ multiplex PCR; TCRdb keeps only in-frame clonotypes and omits some of them. The data show about 190,000 clones, 75% to 90% seen once. The sequencing input was peripheral blood. These receptors were collected from a man aged 25 to 45 with acute or convalescent COVID-19.

This clone came up a few times. This chain joins TRBV6-1 and TRBJ1-6; D gene ambiguous. V was shortened by 2 bases and J by 0 bases, with 8 bases between the two germline ends. This CDR3 is built from 16 residues. In germline, CDR1 is MNHNS, CDR2 SASEGT. The CDR3 here is CASSELYGSYNSPLHF. CDR3 nucleotide sequence: TGTGCCAGCAGTGAATTGTACGGCTCCTATAATTCACCCCTCCACTTT.

This chain uses TRBV6-5 with TRBJ1-6, with 8 bases identical to TRBD1. J was trimmed by 10 bases and V by 6 bases; bases with no gene match: 11. The CDR3 has 15 amino acids. CDR1 is MNHEY and CDR2 is SVGAGI in the germline V gene. For the CDR3, the DNA is TGTGCCAGCAGCTCCAAACGGACAGGGAGGTCACCCCTCCACTTT. Protein: CASSSKRTGRSPLHF.

The chain recombines TRBV5-6 with TRBJ2-7; a weak D match, TRBD2 (6 bases). The CDR3 contains 15 residues. V was shortened by 4 bases and J by 2 bases, with 16 bases between the two germline ends. Germline CDR1 and CDR2: SGHDT and YYEEEE. The CDR3 region is CASSRGLTSPYEQYF. CDR3 in DNA: TGTGCCAGCAGCCGGGGACTTACTAGTCCCTACGAGCAGTACTTC.

In DNA form, the CDR3 reads TGTGCTAGTGGTTTGGCGGGACTGTCCTACGAGCAGTACTTC. It yields the protein CASGLAGLSYEQYF. The J gene is TRBJ2-7, the V gene TRBV12-5; TRBD2 might be the D (6 bases). Germline V CDR1 and CDR2: LGHNT, FRNRAP. The CDR3 spans 14 residues. V lost 1 base, J lost 1 base, and 8 bases lay in between.

V and J are TRBV10-1 and TRBJ1-1, with TRBD1 as a possible D gene (6 bases). The germline V gene encodes CDR1 WNHNN and CDR2 SYGVQD (reference sequence). The CDR3 is 13 residues long. Trimming left V 6 bases short and J 4 bases short, with 12 bases between. The DNA of the CDR3 is TGCGCCAGCAGCGCTACAGGGTTCACTGAAGCTTTCTTT. Its protein is CASSATGFTEAFF.

In its sample, this clone was seen once. In DNA, the CDR3 is TGTGCCTCCAGCGGGAAGATCTACAATGAGCAGTTCTTC. It codes for CASSGKIYNEQFF. The genes are TRBV10-3 and TRBJ2-1; 7 positions match TRBD2. Unmatched junction bases numbered 7, after V lost 11 bases and J lost 3 bases. The CDR3 runs 13 residues. CDR1 ENHRY and CDR2 SYGVKD come from the germline V gene.

The J gene is TRBJ1-1, the V gene TRBV29-1, with no clear D. Germline-derived CDR1 and CDR2 are SQVTM and ANQGSEA. V lost 6 bases to trimming and J lost 0 bases, with 8 bases between them. The CDR3 totals 12 residues. Here the CDR3 DNA reads TGCAGCGTGGGCAGAGTGAACACTGAAGCTTTCTTT. This encodes CSVGRVNTEAFF.

This chain uses TRBV5-1 with TRBJ2-1, with 11 nucleotides matching TRBD2. This CDR3 has 16 amino acids. Germline lookup yields CDR1 SGHRS and CDR2 YFSETQ. V lost 6 bases and J lost 1; bases outside the gene matches: 6. CDR3 nucleotides: TGCGCCAGCAAATCACTAGCGGGGGATTCCTACAATGAGCAGTTCTTC. Amino acids: CASKSLAGDSYNEQFF.

This chain connects TRBV14 to TRBJ2-7; 8 nucleotides match TRBD1. The CDR3 has 17 residues. Germline V lookup: CDR1 SGHDN, CDR2 FVKESK. With 0 bases clipped from V and 8 bases from J, the junction kept 15 bases outside the gene matches. The CDR3 DNA reads TGTGCCAGCAGCCAAGATGCGAGGCTGCAGGGGGCGGTTAAGCAGTACTTC. This sequence encodes CASSQDARLQGAVKQYF.

The CDR3 spells CASSQVGPTSYEQYF. The DNA for the CDR3 is TGTGCCAGCAGCCAAGTGGGGCCGACCTCCTACGAGCAGTACTTC. The chain has TRBV3-1 (or the pseudogene TRBV3-2) and TRBJ2-7; tentatively, D is TRBD1 (5 bases). This CDR3 has 15 residues. CDR1 is LGHDT, CDR2 YNNKEL, per germline (reference sequence). The V end lost 1 base, the J end lost 0 bases, and 10 bases lay between the germline ends.

The chain combines TRBV2 with TRBJ2-2, with TRBD2 matching 7 bases. V lost 5 bases and J lost 5; bases outside the gene matches: 2. Per the germline V gene, CDR1 is SNHLY and CDR2 is FYNNEI. The CDR3 extends over 13 amino acids. The CDR3 sequence: CASSRGETGELFF. In DNA, the CDR3 is TGTGCCAGCAGTCGGGGGGAGACCGGGGAGCTGTTTTTT.

Regarding this clone: Other DNA sequences in the same sample also yield this CDR3. The chain combines TRBV5-4 with TRBJ2-2; 7 nucleotides line up with TRBD2. Trimming removed 4 bases from V and 0 bases from J; junction bases left unmatched: 3. CDR1 is SGHNT and CDR2 is YYREEE in the germline V gene (reference sequence). The CDR3 is 15 residues long. The CDR3 DNA follows: TGTGCCAGCAGCCAAGGGACTACGAACACCGGGGAGCTGTTTTTT. Translated, it gives CASSQGTTNTGELFF.

The V and J genes are TRBV21-1 and TRBJ1-2. TRBV21-1 is termed a pseudogene. This CDR3 spans 11 amino acids. CDR3 protein: CASSTGGGYTF. The CDR3 nucleotides are TGTGCCAGCAGCACGGGGGGTGGCTACACCTTC.

The chain uses TRBV15 and TRBJ1-1; weak D call: TRBD1 (5 bases). The CDR3 runs to 15 residues. Germline CDR1 reads LNHNV; CDR2 reads YYDKDF (reference sequence). V was cut by 0 bases and J by 4 bases, with 12 bases left in between. CDR3 loop: CATSRDPRESTEAFF. The CDR3 nucleotides are TGTGCCACCAGCAGAGACCCCAGGGAAAGCACTGAAGCTTTCTTT.

V is TRBV19 and J is TRBJ1-2; D remains unclear. This CDR3 has 13 amino acids. Trimming removed 9 bases at V and 5 bases at J, with 16 bases between. The germline V gene encodes CDR1 LNHDA and CDR2 SQIVND (reference sequence). The chain's CDR3 is CASHGEEVYGYTF. CDR3 nucleotide sequence: TGTGCCAGCCACGGAGAAGAGGTATATGGCTACACCTTC.

This clone has only a few counts. The gene calls are TRBV11-2 and TRBJ1-1; D call uncertain. Germline V gene sequence: CDR1 SGHAT, CDR2 FQNNGV. This CDR3 comprises 15 residues. The V and J ends lost 1 base and 7 bases respectively, with 16 bases between them. CDR3 region: CASSLVPVSGGEAFF. CDR3 bases: TGTGCCAGCAGCTTAGTCCCCGTTTCGGGAGGTGAAGCTTTCTTT. Full variable domain (outside the CDR3, taken from reference TRBV11-2 and TRBJ1-1): EAGVAQSPRYKIIEKRQSVAFWCNPISGHATLYWYQQILGQGPKLLIQFQNNGVVDDSQLPKDRFSAERLKGVDSTLKIQPAKLEDSAVYLCASSLVPVSGGEAFFGQGTRLTVV.

The gene calls are TRBV7-3 and TRBJ1-5; 12 positions match TRBD1. Germline lookup yields CDR1 SGHTA and CDR2 FQGTGA. V trimming: 1 base; J trimming: 0 bases; junction bases outside the gene matches: 10. The CDR3 totals 20 residues. The CDR3 here is CASSLIDFWDRGLSNQPQHF. CDR3 bases: TGTGCCAGCAGCTTAATTGATTTTTGGGACAGGGGGCTTAGCAATCAGCCCCAGCATTTT.

This chain links TRBV11-3 with TRBJ2-2; no firm D call. Trimming took off 5 bases at V and 0 bases at J, with 7 bases between the two ends. Looked up from germline, CDR1 is SGHNT and CDR2 is YENEEA. This CDR3 region has 14 residues. CDR3 coding DNA: TGTGCCAGCAGCCTCCGTGCGAACACCGGGGAGCTGTTTTTT. It translates to CASSLRANTGELFF.

This clone was detected once. This chain uses TRBV19 with TRBJ1-4, with D possibly TRBD1 on 5 matching bases. V was pared by 3 bases and J by 8 bases, with 10 bases between. The length of the CDR3 is 13 residues. Germline lookup yields CDR1 LNHDA and CDR2 SQIVND (reference sequence). The CDR3 loop is CASSISGWEKLFF. CDR3 nucleotide sequence: TGTGCCAGTAGTATTTCAGGGTGGGAAAAACTGTTTTTT. The complete variable domain, with remaining parts taken from reference TRBV19 and TRBJ1-4, reads DGGITQSPKYLFRKEGQNVTLSCEQNLNHDAMYWYRQDPGQGLRLIYYSQIVNDFQKGDIAEGYSVSREKKESFPLTVTSAQKNPTAFYLCASSISGWEKLFFGSGTQLSVL.